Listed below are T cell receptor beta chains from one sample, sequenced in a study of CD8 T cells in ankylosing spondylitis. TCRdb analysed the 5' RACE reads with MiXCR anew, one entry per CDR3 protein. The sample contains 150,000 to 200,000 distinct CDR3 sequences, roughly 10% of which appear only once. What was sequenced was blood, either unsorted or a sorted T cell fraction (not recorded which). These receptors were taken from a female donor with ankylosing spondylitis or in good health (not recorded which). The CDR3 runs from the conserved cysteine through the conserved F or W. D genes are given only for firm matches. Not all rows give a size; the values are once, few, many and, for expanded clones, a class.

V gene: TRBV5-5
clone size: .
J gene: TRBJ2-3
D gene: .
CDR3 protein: CASSLNSRRDTQYF
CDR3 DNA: TGTGCCAGCAGCTTGAACTCAAGGCGGGATACGCAGTATTTT

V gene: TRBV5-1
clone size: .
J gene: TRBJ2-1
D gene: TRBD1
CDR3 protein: CASSLGGGASVRAHEQFF
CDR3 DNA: TGCGCCAGCAGCTTGGGAGGGGGCGCTTCGGTGAGGGCCCATGAGCAGTTCTTC

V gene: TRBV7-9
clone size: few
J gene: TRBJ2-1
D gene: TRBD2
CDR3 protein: CASSLELAALYNEQFF
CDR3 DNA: TGTGCCAGCAGCTTAGAACTAGCGGCACTTTACAATGAGCAGTTCTTC

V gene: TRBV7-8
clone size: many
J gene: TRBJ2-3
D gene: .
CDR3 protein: CASSRDSTDTQYF
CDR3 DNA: TGTGCCAGCAGCCGGGACTCCACAGATACGCAGTATTTT

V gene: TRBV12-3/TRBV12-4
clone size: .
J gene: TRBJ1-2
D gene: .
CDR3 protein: CASSLIDSPNYGYTF
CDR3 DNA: TGTGCCAGCAGTTTAATCGACAGCCCTAACTATGGCTACACCTTC

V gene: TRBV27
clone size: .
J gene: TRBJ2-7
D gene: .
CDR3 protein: CASSLPFAGSGFSSYEQYF
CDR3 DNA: TGTGCCAGCAGTTTGCCCTTTGCGGGATCGGGATTTAGCTCCTACGAGCAGTACTTC

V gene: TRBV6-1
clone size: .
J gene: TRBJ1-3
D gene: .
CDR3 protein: CASSERRNTIYF
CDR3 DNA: TGTGCCAGCAGTGAGAGGAGGAACACCATATATTTT

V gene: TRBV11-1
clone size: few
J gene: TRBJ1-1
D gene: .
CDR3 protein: CASSPPHWPGGPTMNTEAFF
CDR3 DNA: TGTGCCAGCAGCCCTCCCCATTGGCCCGGGGGACCCACTATGAACACTGAAGCTTTCTTT

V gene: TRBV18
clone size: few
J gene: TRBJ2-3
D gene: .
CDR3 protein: CASSPGTTSTDTQYF
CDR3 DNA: TGTGCCAGCTCACCAGGGACCACTAGCACAGATACGCAGTATTTT

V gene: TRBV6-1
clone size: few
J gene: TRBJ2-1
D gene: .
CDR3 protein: CASTSTGIEQFF
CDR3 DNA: TGTGCCAGCACCAGCACAGGGATTGAGCAGTTCTTC

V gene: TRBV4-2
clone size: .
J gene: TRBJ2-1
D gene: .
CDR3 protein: CASSTSGAELHNEQFF
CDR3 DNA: TGTGCCAGCAGCACCAGTGGAGCGGAGCTCCACAATGAGCAGTTCTTC

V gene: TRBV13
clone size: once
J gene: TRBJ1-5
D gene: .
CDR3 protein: CASSFGRSNQPQHF
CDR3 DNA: TGTGCCAGCAGCTTCGGTCGAAGCAATCAGCCCCAGCATTTT

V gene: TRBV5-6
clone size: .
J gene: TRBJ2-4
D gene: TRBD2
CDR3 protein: CASIGGDIQYF
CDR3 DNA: TGTGCCAGCATCGGGGGGGACATTCAGTACTTC

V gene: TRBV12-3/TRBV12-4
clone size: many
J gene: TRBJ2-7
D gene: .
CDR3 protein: CASSWGGNEQYF
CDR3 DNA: TGTGCCAGCAGTTGGGGCGGAAACGAGCAGTACTTC

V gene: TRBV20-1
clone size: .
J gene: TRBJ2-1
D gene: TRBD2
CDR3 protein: CSARERTRNEQFF
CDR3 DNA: TGCAGTGCTAGAGAAAGGACTAGAAATGAGCAGTTCTTC

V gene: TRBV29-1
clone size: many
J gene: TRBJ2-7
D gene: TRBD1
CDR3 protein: CSYRTGESYEQYF
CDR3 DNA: TGCAGCTATCGGACAGGGGAATCCTACGAGCAGTACTTC

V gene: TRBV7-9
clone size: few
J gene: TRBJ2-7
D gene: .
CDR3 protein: CASSLERKPSYEQYF
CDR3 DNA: TGTGCCAGCAGCTTGGAACGCAAACCCTCCTACGAGCAGTACTTC

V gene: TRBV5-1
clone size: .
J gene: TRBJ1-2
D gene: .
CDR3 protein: CASSLDTYGYTF
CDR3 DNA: TGCGCCAGCAGCTTGGACACCTATGGCTACACCTTC

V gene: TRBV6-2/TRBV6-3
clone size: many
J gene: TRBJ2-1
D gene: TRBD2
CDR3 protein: CASTLAGVPNEQFF
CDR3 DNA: TGTGCCAGCACCCTAGCGGGAGTGCCGAATGAGCAGTTCTTC

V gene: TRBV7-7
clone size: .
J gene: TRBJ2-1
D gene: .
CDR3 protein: CASSTSVNEQFF
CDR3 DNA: TGTGCCAGCAGCACTAGTGTCAATGAGCAGTTCTTC

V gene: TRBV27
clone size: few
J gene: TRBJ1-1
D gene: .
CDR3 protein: CASRMGRNTEAFF
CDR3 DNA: TGTGCCAGCAGAATGGGACGGAACACTGAAGCTTTCTTT

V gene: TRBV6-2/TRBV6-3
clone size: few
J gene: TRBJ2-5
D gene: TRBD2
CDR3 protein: CASSKGLAGGPETQYF
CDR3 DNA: TGTGCCAGCAGTAAGGGACTAGCGGGAGGGCCCGAGACCCAGTACTTC

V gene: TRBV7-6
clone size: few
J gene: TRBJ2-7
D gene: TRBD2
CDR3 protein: CASSPGLAGVLHEQYF
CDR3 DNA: TGTGCCAGCAGCCCGGGACTAGCGGGAGTCCTCCACGAGCAGTACTTC

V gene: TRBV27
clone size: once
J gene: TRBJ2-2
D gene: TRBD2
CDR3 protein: CASSSIGLAGSTGELFF
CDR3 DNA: TGTGCCAGCAGTTCAATTGGACTAGCGGGTTCCACCGGGGAGCTGTTTTTT

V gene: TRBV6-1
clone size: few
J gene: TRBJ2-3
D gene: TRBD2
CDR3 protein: CASSDTSGSTYTQYF
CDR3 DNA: TGTGCCAGCAGCGATACTAGCGGGAGTACGTATACGCAGTATTTT

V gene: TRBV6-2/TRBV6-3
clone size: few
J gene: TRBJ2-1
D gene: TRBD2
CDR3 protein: CASSYSILLATSGRAQDNEQFF
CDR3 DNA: TGTGCCAGCAGTTACTCGATCTTGCTTGCGACTAGCGGGAGGGCCCAAGACAATGAGCAGTTCTTC

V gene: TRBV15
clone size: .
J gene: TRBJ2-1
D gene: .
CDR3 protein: CATSPRLGIWNEQFF
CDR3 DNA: TGTGCCACCAGCCCACGGCTCGGAATCTGGAATGAGCAGTTCTTC

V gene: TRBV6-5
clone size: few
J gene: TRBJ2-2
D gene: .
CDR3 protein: CASSYSDPTGELFF
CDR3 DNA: TGTGCCAGCAGTTATTCGGACCCTACCGGGGAGCTGTTTTTT

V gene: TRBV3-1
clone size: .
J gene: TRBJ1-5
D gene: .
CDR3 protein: CASSQGGAYSNQPQHF
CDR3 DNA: TGTGCCAGCAGCCAAGGGGGGGCGTATAGCAATCAGCCCCAGCATTTT

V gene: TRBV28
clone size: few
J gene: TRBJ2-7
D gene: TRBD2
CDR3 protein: CASRPPLTSGRAYEQYF
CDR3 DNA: TGTGCCAGCAGGCCCCCTCTTACTAGCGGGAGGGCCTACGAGCAGTACTTC

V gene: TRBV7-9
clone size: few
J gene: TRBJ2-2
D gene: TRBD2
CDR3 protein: CASWGTSGSTGELFF
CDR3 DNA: TGTGCCAGTTGGGGGACTAGCGGGTCCACCGGGGAGCTGTTTTTT

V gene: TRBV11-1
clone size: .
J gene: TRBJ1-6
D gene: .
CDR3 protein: CASSFRTGSPLHF
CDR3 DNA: TGTGCCAGCAGCTTTCGGACCGGATCACCCCTCCACTTT

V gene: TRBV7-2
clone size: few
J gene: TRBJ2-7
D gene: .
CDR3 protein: CASSLVDSGSYEQYF
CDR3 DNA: TGTGCCAGCAGCTTAGTAGATTCGGGGAGCTACGAGCAGTACTTC

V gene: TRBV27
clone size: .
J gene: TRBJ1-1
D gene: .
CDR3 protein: CASSRDLRNTEAFF
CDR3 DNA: TGTGCCAGCAGCAGGGACTTAAGGAACACTGAAGCTTTCTTT

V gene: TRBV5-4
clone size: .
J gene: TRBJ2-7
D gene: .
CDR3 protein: CASSFSPGEREDEQYF
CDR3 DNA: TGTGCCAGCAGCTTCAGTCCCGGGGAACGGGAAGACGAGCAGTACTTC

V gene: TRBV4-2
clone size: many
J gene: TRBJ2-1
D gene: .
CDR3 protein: CASSQDRVKEQFF
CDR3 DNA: TGTGCCAGCAGCCAAGATCGTGTTAAGGAGCAGTTCTTC

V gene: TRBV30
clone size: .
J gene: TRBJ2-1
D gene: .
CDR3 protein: CAWSPNGAEQFF
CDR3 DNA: TGTGCCTGGAGTCCCAACGGGGCCGAGCAGTTCTTC

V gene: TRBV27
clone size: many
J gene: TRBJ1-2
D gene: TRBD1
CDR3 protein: CASSFTGTGGYYGYTF
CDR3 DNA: TGTGCCAGCAGTTTCACCGGGACAGGGGGCTACTATGGCTACACCTTC

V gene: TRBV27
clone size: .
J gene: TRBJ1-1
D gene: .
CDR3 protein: CASSSSWTENTEAFF
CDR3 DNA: TGTGCCAGCAGTTCGAGTTGGACGGAGAACACTGAAGCTTTCTTT

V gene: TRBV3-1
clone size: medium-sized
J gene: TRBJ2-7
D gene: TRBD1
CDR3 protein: CASSYSRDRGPHEQYF
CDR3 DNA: TGTGCCAGCAGCTATTCCCGGGACAGGGGTCCCCACGAGCAGTACTTC

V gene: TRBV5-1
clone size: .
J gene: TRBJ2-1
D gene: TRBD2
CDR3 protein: CASSLVPLGTSGRAWYNEQFF
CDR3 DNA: TGCGCCAGCAGCTTGGTCCCCCTTGGGACTAGCGGGAGGGCCTGGTACAATGAGCAGTTCTTC

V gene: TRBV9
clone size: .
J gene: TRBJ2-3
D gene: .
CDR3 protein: CASSGSSSTDTQYF
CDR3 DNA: TGTGCCAGCAGCGGCTCTTCTAGCACAGATACGCAGTATTTT

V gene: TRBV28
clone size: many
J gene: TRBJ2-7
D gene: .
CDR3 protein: CASSPDSPAYEQYF
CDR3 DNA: TGTGCCAGCAGTCCCGACAGCCCAGCCTACGAGCAGTACTTC

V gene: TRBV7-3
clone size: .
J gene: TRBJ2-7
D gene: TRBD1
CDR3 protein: CASSLGQGEEQYF
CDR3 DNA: TGTGCCAGCAGCTTAGGACAGGGGGAAGAGCAGTACTTC

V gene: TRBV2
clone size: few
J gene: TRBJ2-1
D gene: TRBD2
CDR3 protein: CASRVTASGGLYNEQFF
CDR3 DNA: TGTGCCAGCAGAGTAACTGCTAGCGGTGGTTTATACAATGAGCAGTTCTTC

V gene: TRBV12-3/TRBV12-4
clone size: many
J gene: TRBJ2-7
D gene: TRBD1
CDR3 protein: CASSPPGTGFLEQYF
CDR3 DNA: TGTGCCAGCAGCCCCCCCGGGACAGGGTTTCTCGAGCAGTACTTC

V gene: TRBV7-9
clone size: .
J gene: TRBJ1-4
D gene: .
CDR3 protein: CASSLESSGFGEKLFF
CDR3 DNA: TGTGCCAGCAGCTTAGAGTCGAGTGGATTCGGGGAAAAACTGTTTTTT

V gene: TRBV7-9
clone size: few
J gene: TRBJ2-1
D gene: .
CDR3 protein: CASSPRTGLYNEQFF
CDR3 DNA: TGTGCCAGCAGCCCGAGGACGGGGCTCTACAATGAGCAGTTCTTC

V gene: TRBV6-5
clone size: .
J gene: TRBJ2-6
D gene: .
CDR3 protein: CASSYSLGYSGANVLTF
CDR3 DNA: TGTGCCAGCAGTTACTCGCTCGGGTACTCTGGGGCCAACGTCCTGACTTTC

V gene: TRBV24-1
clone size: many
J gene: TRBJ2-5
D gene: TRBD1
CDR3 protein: CATSDSGTGSQETQYF
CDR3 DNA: TGTGCCACCAGTGATTCCGGGACAGGTTCTCAAGAGACCCAGTACTTC

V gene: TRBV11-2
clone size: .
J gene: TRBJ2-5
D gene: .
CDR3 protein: CASSLVGWGNQETQYF
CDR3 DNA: TGTGCCAGCAGCTTAGTTGGCTGGGGGAACCAAGAGACCCAGTACTTC

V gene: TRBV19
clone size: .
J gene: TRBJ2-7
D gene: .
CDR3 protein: CASSTQAKVRPYEQYF
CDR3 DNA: TGTGCCAGTAGTACCCAGGCGAAGGTTCGCCCCTACGAGCAGTACTTC

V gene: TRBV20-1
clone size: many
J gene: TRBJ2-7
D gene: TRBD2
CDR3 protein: CSARSLAVSSYEQYF
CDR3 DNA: TGCAGTGCTAGATCGCTAGCGGTTAGCTCCTACGAGCAGTACTTC

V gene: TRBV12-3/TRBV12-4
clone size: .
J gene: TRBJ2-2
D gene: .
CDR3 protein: CASSLGHGELFF
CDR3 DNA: TGTGCCAGCAGCCTAGGGCACGGGGAGCTGTTTTTT

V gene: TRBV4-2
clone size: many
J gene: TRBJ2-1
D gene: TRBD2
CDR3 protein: CASSPRLAGTVEQFF
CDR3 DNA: TGTGCCAGCAGCCCCAGGCTAGCGGGGACGGTTGAGCAGTTCTTC